Listed here are 22 T cell receptor beta chains from one sample, sequenced in a study of T cell responses to AZD1222 COVID-19 vaccine. The protocol was immunoSEQ multiplex PCR, while the TCRdb copy is restricted to in-frame clones and leaves out a portion. The repertoire holds 110,000 or so clones, with around 89% as singletons. The sequencing used peripheral blood, collected 28 days after the second AZD1222 dose. The receptors were sampled from an adult who received the AZD1222 COVID-19 vaccine.

The chain has TRBV7-6 and TRBJ2-7; 8 positions agree with TRBD1. The V and J ends lost 6 bases and 6 bases, in that order; junction bases with no gene match: 7. The CDR3 contains 13 residues. The germline CDR1 and CDR2 sequences are SGHVS and FNYEAQ. In DNA form, the CDR3 reads TGTGCCAGCAGACCTCAGGGGGCGGGCGAGCAGTACTTC. This gives the protein CASRPQGAGEQYF.

This chain uses TRBV11-2 with TRBJ1-2; 8 bases line up with TRBD1. Germline V lookup: CDR1 SGHAT, CDR2 FQNNGV. The CDR3 is 16 amino acids. The V segment lost 5 bases and the J segment 2 bases; nucleotides outside the gene matches: 10. The CDR3 DNA reads as TGTGCCAGCAGCAAGACTTCAGGGGGCGCAAACTATGGCTACACCTTC. Protein product: CASSKTSGGANYGYTF.

In DNA, the CDR3 is TGTGCCATCAGCCTCGGTGGGCTCTCCTACGAGCAGTACTTC. Translated, it gives CAISLGGLSYEQYF. The chain uses TRBV10-3 and TRBJ2-7; D is ambiguous. The V gene lost 6 bases and the J gene lost 0 bases, with 12 bases spanning the gap. CDR3 length: 14 residues. Germline assignment: CDR1 ENHRY and CDR2 SYGVKD.

The chain carries TRBV12-3 or TRBV12-4 and TRBJ1-1; D gene ambiguous. This CDR3 has 13 amino acids. V lost 5 bases to trimming and J lost 0 bases, with 7 bases between them. The CDR3 protein is CASSPFLNTEAFF. The CDR3, as DNA: TGTGCCAGCAGTCCGTTTCTGAACACTGAAGCTTTCTTT.

The chain employs TRBV9 and TRBJ2-4, with D unclear. Germline V gives CDR1 SGDLS, CDR2 YYNGEE. The CDR3 is made up of 13 amino acids. The V gene lost 0 bases and the J gene lost 5 bases, with 6 bases spanning the gap. The CDR3 sequence: CASSVGFENIQYF. Written as DNA, the CDR3 is TGTGCCAGCAGCGTAGGGTTCGAAAACATTCAGTACTTC.

V and J are TRBV3-1 (or the pseudogene TRBV3-2) and TRBJ2-7; D may be TRBD1 (6 bases). The germline V gene encodes CDR1 LGHDT and CDR2 YNNKEL (reference sequence). This CDR3 has 16 residues. Trimming took 1 base from V and 3 from J, leaving 16 bases between them. CDR3 in amino acids: CASSQAGDEELYEQYF. The DNA of the CDR3 is TGTGCCAGCAGCCAAGCAGGGGACGAGGAACTCTACGAGCAGTACTTC.

The chain carries TRBV7-2 and TRBJ2-5; D is ambiguous. This CDR3 has 12 residues. The germline V gene has CDR1 SGHTA and CDR2 FQGNSA. V was trimmed by 1 base and J by 13 bases, leaving 13 bases between them. The CDR3 nucleotides read TGTGCCAGCAGCTTAGATCGCCAGAGTCGGTACTTC. The encoded protein is CASSLDRQSRYF.

The genes are TRBV7-2 and TRBJ2-3; D not resolved. Germline loops: CDR1 SGHTA, CDR2 FQGNSA. The V gene lost 4 bases and the J gene lost 1 base, with 9 bases spanning the gap. The CDR3 covers 14 residues. CDR3 region: CASSSTMGTDTQYF. The CDR3 coding sequence is TGTGCCAGCAGCTCTACGATGGGCACAGATACGCAGTATTTT.

The J gene is TRBJ1-3, the V gene TRBV9; maybe TRBD1 (5 bases). The germline V gene encodes CDR1 SGDLS and CDR2 YYNGEE. V was pared by 0 bases and J by 0 bases, with 16 bases between. This CDR3 is 18 amino acids long. DNA for the CDR3: TGTGCCAGCAGCGTAGCTTTTCCCGGGACCGACTCTGGAAACACCATATATTTT. This codes for CASSVAFPGTDSGNTIYF. Using reference TRBV9 and TRBJ1-3 for the parts outside the CDR3, the full variable domain is DSGVTQTPKHLITATGQRVTLRCSPRSGDLSVYWYQQSLDQGLQFLIQYYNGEERAKGNILERFSAQQFPDLHSELNLSSLELGDSALYFCASSVAFPGTDSGNTIYFGEGSWLTVV.

The sample holds one count of this clone. V is TRBV6-2 or TRBV6-3 and J is TRBJ2-7; D is unclear. Germline-derived CDR1 and CDR2 are MNHEY and SVGEGT. Trimming took off 5 bases at V and 1 base at J, with 3 bases between the two ends. The CDR3 contains 11 residues. The CDR3 DNA reads TGTGCCAGCAGTCAATCCTACGAGCAGTACTTC. Its protein product is CASSQSYEQYF.

The CDR3 DNA is TGTGCCAGCTCACCACCGGCCACCAATGAGCAGTTCTTC. Amino acid sequence: CASSPPATNEQFF. The chain employs TRBV18 and TRBJ2-1; D is unclear. Germline CDR1 is KGHSH and CDR2 is LQKENI. CDR3 length equals 13 residues. The ends were cut back, 0 bases at V and 6 bases at J, with 6 bases in the middle.

The chain links TRBV2 to TRBJ2-1; D remains ambiguous. CDR1 is SNHLY, CDR2 FYNNEI, per germline. Trimming left V 6 bases short and J 3 bases short, with 3 bases between. This CDR3 spans 11 amino acids. CDR3 amino acids: CASRGYNEQFF. As DNA, the CDR3 is TGTGCCAGCAGGGGCTACAATGAGCAGTTCTTC.

With respect to this clone: This same CDR3 is encoded by further DNA sequences in the sample. The chain recombines TRBV5-5 with TRBJ1-5; D uncertain. Germline assignment: CDR1 SGHKS and CDR2 YYEKEE (reference sequence). Trimming cost V 1 base and J 5 bases, with 7 bases left between them. There are 13 residues in the CDR3. This chain's CDR3 is CASSLLWDQPQHF. DNA for the CDR3: TGTGCCAGCAGCTTGCTATGGGATCAGCCCCAGCATTTT.

This chain links TRBV15 with TRBJ2-1, with 7 bases that match TRBD1. The CDR3 runs 15 residues. Germline V gene data show CDR1 as LNHNV and CDR2 as YYDKDF (reference sequence). The J segment lost 0 bases and the V segment lost 1 base, leaving 0 bases of the junction unmatched. The CDR3, as DNA: TGTGCCACCAGCAGAGGGGACAGCTCCTACAATGAGCAGTTCTTC. This encodes CATSRGDSSYNEQFF.

The chain is built from TRBV12-5 and TRBJ1-3, with a tentative D call TRBD1 (6 bases). Deletions cut 0 bases from V and 4 bases from J, with 16 bases between. This CDR3 region has 17 residues. The germline V gene has CDR1 LGHNT and CDR2 FRNRAP. The CDR3 coding sequence is TGTGCTAGTGGTTTGGTACATGGGGGCGCGGGAGGAAACACCATATATTTT. It yields the protein CASGLVHGGAGGNTIYF.

This chain uses TRBV18 with TRBJ1-2; 10 bases are shared with TRBD1. There are 18 residues in the CDR3. Per germline, CDR1 KGHSH and CDR2 LQKENI. V was pared by 4 bases and J by 6 bases, with 17 bases of the junction left unmatched. CDR3 loop: CASSRNTEPGQGPDGYTF. CDR3 in DNA: TGTGCCAGCTCACGCAACACTGAGCCGGGACAGGGGCCCGATGGCTACACCTTC.

The chain employs TRBV5-6 and TRBJ1-2; D is ambiguous. CDR3 length: 12 amino acids. Trimming removed 1 base from V and 13 bases from J, with 14 bases in between. Germline values: CDR1 SGHDT, CDR2 YYEEEE. The CDR3 nucleotides read TGTGCCAGCAGCTTGTCCCGGGTAGCTCTCACCTTC. It encodes CASSLSRVALTF.

The chain employs TRBV6-6 and TRBJ2-7; 7 positions match TRBD1. Germline CDR1 and CDR2: MNHNY and SVGAGI (reference sequence). V lost 4 bases and J lost 4; bases outside the gene matches: 7. The CDR3 is 14 residues long. CDR3 in amino acids: CASSFGTEWYEQYF. CDR3 bases: TGTGCCAGCAGTTTCGGGACAGAGTGGTACGAGCAGTACTTC.

This clone was detected once. V is TRBV4-2 and J is TRBJ1-4; TRBD1 might be the D (5 bases). Trimming stripped 0 bases from V and 4 bases from J, with 12 bases between. Per the germline V gene, CDR1 is LGHNA and CDR2 is YNFKEQ. The CDR3 has 16 residues. CDR3 in amino acids: CASSQEFGAGNEKLFF. The CDR3 nucleotides are TGTGCCAGCAGCCAAGAGTTCGGGGCGGGTAATGAAAAACTGTTTTTT.

The chain has TRBV6-5 and TRBJ2-7, with a tentative D call TRBD2 (6 bases). V was trimmed by 6 bases and J by 5 bases, leaving 17 bases between them. CDR1 and CDR2 (germline): MNHEY, SVGAGI. This CDR3 contains 14 residues. CDR3 nucleotides: TGTGCCAGCAGCCGTCTTGGCGGGGTAGACGAGCAGTACTTC. This gives the protein CASSRLGGVDEQYF.

The chain couples TRBV28 to TRBJ2-7; perhaps TRBD1 as D (6 bases). Trimming removed 6 bases at V and 3 bases at J, with 15 bases between. CDR3 length equals 14 residues. Germline CDR1 reads MDHEN; CDR2 reads SYDVKM. The CDR3 is CASSTDGQNYEQYF. CDR3 in DNA: TGTGCCAGCAGCACCGACGGACAGAACTACGAGCAGTACTTC.

The CDR3 region is CASSTRAMGGYTF. The CDR3 DNA follows: TGTGCCAGCAGTACCAGGGCGATGGGAGGCTACACCTTC. The rearrangement uses TRBV28 and TRBJ1-2, with D possibly TRBD1 on 5 matching bases. The CDR3 has 13 residues. The V and J ends lost 5 bases and 8 bases respectively, with 15 bases between them. Germline CDR1 reads MDHEN; CDR2 reads SYDVKM.